The 8 T cell receptor beta chains below all came from one sample that was sequenced in a study of T cells after yellow fever vaccination. TCRdb used MiXCR to reprocess the 5' RACE reads, holding one entry per CDR3 protein. The sample has 300,000 to 400,000 distinct CDR3 sequences; around 13% are singletons. Sequencing used CD4+ T cells sorted from PBMCs, obtained 15 days after the yellow fever booster vaccination. The receptors were gathered from a man younger than 30 who received the YFV17D yellow fever vaccine.

V usage is TRBV15 and J usage is TRBJ2-5; D might be TRBD2 (5 bases). V lost 0 bases and J lost 5, with 7 bases in between. Germline values: CDR1 LNHNV, CDR2 YYDKDF (reference sequence). This CDR3 comprises 13 residues. As DNA, the CDR3 is TGTGCCACCAGCAGAGATCCGGGGGAGACCCAGTACTTC. It yields the protein CATSRDPGETQYF.

This chain links TRBV28 with TRBJ2-5, with D unresolved. Trimming took off 7 bases at V and 0 bases at J, with 12 bases between the two ends. The germline V gene encodes CDR1 MDHEN and CDR2 SYDVKM. The CDR3 runs to 14 residues. CDR3 amino acids: CASTHGLHQETQYF. CDR3 DNA: TGTGCCAGCACCCACGGTCTCCACCAAGAGACCCAGTACTTC.

This clonotype was seen repeatedly, ten times or more. V is TRBV3-1 and J is TRBJ1-5; the match to TRBD1 covers 7 bases. V was clipped by 3 bases and J by 7 bases; unmatched bases: 3. This CDR3 has 13 residues. In germline, CDR1 is LGHDT, CDR2 YNNKEL (reference sequence). The CDR3 sequence: CASSQTGRQPQHF. The CDR3 nucleotides are TGTGCCAGCAGCCAGACAGGGAGACAGCCCCAGCATTTT.

This clonotype was counted between two and nine times. Relative to the germline gene, one junction end is altered; a read error may explain this. The genes are TRBV7-2 and TRBJ2-7; D is possibly TRBD2 (5 bases). The CDR3 contains 12 residues. Per germline, CDR1 SGHTA and CDR2 FQGNSA. CDR3 sequence (DNA): TGTGCCAGCAGCCTAGCCGGCCACGAGCAGTACTTC. It yields the protein CASSLAGHEQYF.

This clonotype was counted only a few times. This chain links TRBV6-2 or TRBV6-3 with TRBJ2-5; D tentatively reads TRBD1 or TRBD2 (6 bases each). V was clipped by 8 bases and J by 5 bases, with 12 bases between them. The CDR3 extends over 12 amino acids. Germline V CDR1 and CDR2: MNHEY, SVGEGT. For the CDR3, the DNA is TGTGCCAGCCAGGGGAGGTACGAGACCCAGTACTTC. Its protein is CASQGRYETQYF.

The V gene is TRBV5-1, the J gene TRBJ2-7; D unclear. The germline V and J ends were trimmed by 0 bases and 3 bases, with 13 bases remaining between them. The CDR3 has 15 amino acids. Per germline, CDR1 SGHRS and CDR2 YFSETQ. CDR3 residues: CASSLEVDTNYEQYV. CDR3 DNA sequence: TGCGCCAGCAGCTTGGAAGTCGACACCAACTACGAGCAGTACGTC.

This clonotype occurred many times. The chain is built from TRBV3-1 and TRBJ2-3; TRBD2 agrees at 11 bases. The CDR3 spans 16 residues. Germline CDR1 is LGHDT and CDR2 is YNNKEL (reference sequence). V shed 5 bases and J 3 bases; nucleotides not matched to a gene: 7. The DNA of the CDR3 is TGTGCCAGCAGCGCATTTCGACTAGCGGGAACAGATACGCAGTATTTT. It encodes CASSAFRLAGTDTQYF.

This clonotype was observed a few times. The genes are TRBV30 and TRBJ2-7, with a tentative D call TRBD2 (5 bases). The CDR3 extends over 12 amino acids. Germline lookup yields CDR1 GTSNPN and CDR2 SVGIG (reference sequence). Trimming pared 4 bases from V and 4 bases from J, leaving 11 bases between. This CDR3 reads CAWTEPGYEQYF. The CDR3 region has the DNA TGTGCCTGGACTGAGCCGGGGTACGAGCAGTACTTC.